A single sample gave rise to the 20 T cell receptor beta chains below, sequenced in a study of blood T cell repertoires in COVID-19. Using immunoSEQ multiplex PCR, the repertoire was profiled, and TCRdb retains in-frame clones only, with some absent. The repertoire has tens of thousands of clones, roughly four fifths of them found once; the top ten carry roughly 4.2%. The sample comprised peripheral blood. Source of these receptors: a woman between 55 and 75 years old with acute or convalescent COVID-19.

The chain couples TRBV7-2 to TRBJ2-2, with 7 positions matching TRBD2. V gave up 6 bases and J gave up 5 bases; unmatched junction bases: 12. The CDR3 totals 16 residues. In germline, CDR1 is SGHTA, CDR2 FQGNSA. The CDR3, as DNA: TGTGCCAGCAGTCCCCGACTAGCCCCGAGAACCGGGGAGCTGTTTTTT. It codes for CASSPRLAPRTGELFF.

A few counts support this clone. The rearrangement links TRBV7-9 to TRBJ2-3; D unclear. The CDR3 covers 15 residues. CDR1 and CDR2 (germline): SEHNR, FQNEAQ (reference sequence). The V end was cut by 5 bases, the J end by 0 bases, with 12 bases between. CDR3 sequence: CASSLRPGSTDTQYF. For the CDR3, the DNA is TGTGCCAGCAGCCTGCGGCCCGGGAGCACAGATACGCAGTATTTT.

CDR3: CASSSTLGLAGTLEQFF. The DNA for the CDR3 is TGCGCCAGCAGCTCAACTTTGGGACTAGCGGGAACACTCGAGCAGTTCTTC. This chain connects TRBV5-1 to TRBJ2-1; 13 nucleotides agree with TRBD2. The germline gives CDR1 SGHRS, CDR2 YFSETQ. The CDR3 consists of 17 residues. The V segment lost 3 bases and the J segment 10 bases; nucleotides outside the gene matches: 13.

The gene calls are TRBV6-1 and TRBJ1-2, with 9 bases fitting TRBD1. The CDR3 has 15 amino acids. Germline V gene sequence: CDR1 MNHNS, CDR2 SASEGT. Germline trimming cut 3 bases from V and 4 bases from J; bases unmatched to any gene: 6. The CDR3: CASSDKTGGVYGYTF. CDR3 DNA sequence: TGTGCCAGCAGTGATAAGACAGGGGGGGTCTATGGCTACACCTTC.

This rearrangement joins TRBV19 to TRBJ2-2; TRBD1 matches at 8 bases. Germline assignment: CDR1 LNHDA and CDR2 SQIVND (reference sequence). CDR3 size: 18 residues. V was pared by 5 bases and J by 0 bases, with 11 bases of the junction left unmatched. CDR3 in DNA: TGTGCCAGTAGTCCCCTCTGGACAGGGCCAGCGAACACCGGGGAGCTGTTTTTT. The encoded protein is CASSPLWTGPANTGELFF.

This rearrangement joins TRBV5-5 to TRBJ1-3; 11 bases align to TRBD1. The junction had 13 bases not matched to a gene; V was cut back by 4 bases and J by 4 bases. This CDR3 spans 18 amino acids. From germline, CDR1 is SGHKS and CDR2 YYEKEE (reference sequence). The CDR3 loop reads CASSHTGTGGSTGNTIYF. The CDR3 region has the DNA TGTGCCAGCAGCCACACCGGGACAGGGGGTTCTACCGGAAACACCATATATTTT. Complete variable domain (other parts from reference TRBV5-5 and TRBJ1-3): DAGVTQSPTHLIKTRGQQVTLRCSPISGHKSVSWYQQVLGQGPQFIFQYYEKEERGRGNFPDRFSARQFPNYSSELNVNALLLGDSALYLCASSHTGTGGSTGNTIYFGEGSWLTVV.

The V gene is TRBV30, the J gene TRBJ1-1; TRBD1 is a possible D gene (5 bases). CDR3 size: 13 residues. CDR1 GTSNPN and CDR2 SVGIG come from the germline V gene (reference sequence). V was trimmed by 3 bases and J by 0 bases, leaving 8 bases between them. The CDR3 bases are TGTGCCTGGAGCCCAGGGCTGAACACTGAAGCTTTCTTT. It codes for CAWSPGLNTEAFF.

This clone was counted a single time. The V and J genes are TRBV29-1 and TRBJ1-1; D gene unclear. V lost 0 bases and J 5 bases, leaving 7 bases between the germline ends. Germline CDR1 and CDR2: SQVTM and ANQGSEA. The CDR3 contains 12 residues. The CDR3 bases are TGCAGCGTTGAAGACGCCCGGACTGAAGCTTTCTTT. Amino acid sequence: CSVEDARTEAFF.

The CDR3 here is CASSWGQGRSGNTIYF. The DNA of the CDR3 is TGCGCCAGCAGCTGGGGACAGGGCCGCTCTGGAAACACCATATATTTT. The chain recombines TRBV5-1 with TRBJ1-3, with 9 bases that match TRBD1. The CDR3 has 16 residues. Germline lookup yields CDR1 SGHRS and CDR2 YFSETQ. The junction had 4 bases not matched to a gene; V was cut back by 3 bases and J by 0 bases.

This rearrangement joins TRBV7-2 to TRBJ2-3, with 14 bases aligning to TRBD2. This CDR3 comprises 14 residues. The germline gives CDR1 SGHTA, CDR2 FQGNSA. After removal of 6 bases from V and 4 bases from J, the junction contained 0 bases not matched to a gene. CDR3 amino acids: CASRTSGGADTQYF. The CDR3 DNA reads TGTGCCAGCAGGACTAGCGGGGGGGCAGATACGCAGTATTTT.

This sequence joins TRBV19 and TRBJ1-4; D gene uncertain. V lost 6 bases to trimming and J lost 11 bases, with 13 bases between them. The CDR3 is made up of 12 amino acids. From germline, CDR1 is LNHDA and CDR2 SQIVND (reference sequence). The CDR3 loop reads CASSQLAGKLFF. The CDR3 region has the DNA TGTGCCAGTAGCCAACTGGCCGGGAAACTGTTTTTT.

The CDR3 reads CASKSAAGRVYGYTF. The CDR3 nucleotides read TGTGCCAGCAAATCCGCGGCAGGGAGGGTCTATGGCTACACCTTC. This rearrangement joins TRBV27 to TRBJ1-2; weak D call: TRBD1 (5 bases). The V and J ends lost 7 bases and 4 bases respectively, with 19 bases between them. The germline gives CDR1 MNHEY, CDR2 SMNVEV (reference sequence). CDR3 length: 15 amino acids.

The chain links TRBV19 to TRBJ2-2; TRBD1 matches at 9 bases. The V gene end was trimmed by 6 bases and the J gene end by 5 bases; junction bases not matched to a gene: 4. CDR1 and CDR2 (germline): LNHDA, SQIVND (reference sequence). The length of the CDR3 is 14 residues. The DNA of the CDR3 is TGTGCCAGTAGAAGACAGGGGGAGACCGGGGAGCTGTTTTTT. Its protein is CASRRQGETGELFF.

The chain combines TRBV6-6 with TRBJ2-7, with a weak D call TRBD2 (6 bases). The germline V and J ends were trimmed by 6 bases and 5 bases, with 11 bases remaining between them. Germline CDR1 reads MNHNY; CDR2 reads SVGAGI (reference sequence). This CDR3 contains 12 residues. CDR3 amino acids: CASRTSRDEQYF. The CDR3, as DNA: TGTGCCAGCAGAACTAGCCGCGACGAGCAGTACTTC.

The chain is built from TRBV19 and TRBJ1-1; 12 bases align to TRBD1. This CDR3 contains 17 residues. The J segment lost 3 bases and the V segment lost 6 bases, leaving 11 bases of the junction unmatched. Germline lookup yields CDR1 LNHDA and CDR2 SQIVND (reference sequence). This CDR3 is CASRLRDRGRGDTEAFF. Here the CDR3 DNA reads TGTGCCAGTAGACTCCGGGACAGGGGGCGTGGGGACACTGAAGCTTTCTTT.

The rearrangement joins TRBV5-1 to TRBJ1-3; D gene unclear. There are 17 residues in the CDR3. Trimming took 3 bases from V and 0 from J, leaving 16 bases between them. Germline CDR1 SGHRS, CDR2 YFSETQ. CDR3 in amino acids: CASSSPAEDVSGNTIYF. The CDR3 region has the DNA TGCGCCAGCAGCTCCCCAGCCGAGGATGTCTCTGGAAACACCATATATTTT. Full variable domain (outside the CDR3, taken from reference TRBV5-1 and TRBJ1-3): KAGVTQTPRYLIKTRGQQVTLSCSPISGHRSVSWYQQTPGQGLQFLFEYFSETQRNKGNFPGRFSGRQFSNSRSEMNVSTLELGDSALYLCASSSPAEDVSGNTIYFGEGSWLTVV.

The chain joins TRBV14 to TRBJ1-2; tentatively, D is TRBD1 (5 bases). Germline V gene lookup returns CDR1 SGHDN and CDR2 FVKESK. V lost 4 bases to trimming and J lost 0 bases, with 15 bases between them. The CDR3 length is 16 residues. CDR3 bases: TGTGCCAGCAGCCGAAACTTCAGGGAAGCTAACTATGGCTACACCTTC. Translating gives CASSRNFREANYGYTF. Full variable domain (missing parts from reference TRBV14 and TRBJ1-2): EAGVTQFPSHSVIEKGQTVTLRCDPISGHDNLYWYRRVMGKEIKFLLHFVKESKQDESGMPNNRFLAERTGGTYSTLKVQPAELEDSGVYFCASSRNFREANYGYTFGSGTRLTVV.

This clone has just one count. The chain has TRBV5-1 and TRBJ1-1; perhaps TRBD1 as D (5 bases). The CDR3 sequence is 15 residues long. Trimming cost V 4 bases and J 2 bases, with 15 bases left between them. Germline loops: CDR1 SGHRS, CDR2 YFSETQ. This CDR3 reads CASSPTTGVNTEAFF. The CDR3 DNA reads as TGCGCCAGCAGCCCGACCACAGGTGTCAACACTGAAGCTTTCTTT.

This chain joins TRBV25-1 and TRBJ2-7, with TRBD1 identical over 7 bases. Germline CDR1 MGHDK, CDR2 SYGVNS. J was trimmed by 5 bases and V by 6 bases; bases with no gene match: 13. There are 15 residues in the CDR3. The chain's CDR3 is CASSETKNRGHEQYF. The CDR3 bases are TGTGCCAGCAGCGAAACTAAGAACAGGGGCCACGAGCAGTACTTC.

This clone has more than one count but fewer than ten. This chain connects TRBV4-2 to TRBJ2-2; the match to TRBD2 covers 10 bases. The CDR3 has 18 residues. Trimming cost V 0 bases and J 2 bases; bases outside gene matches: 6. Per the germline V gene, CDR1 is LGHNA and CDR2 is YNFKEQ. The CDR3 loop reads CASSQDTTSGVNTGELFF. The CDR3, as DNA: TGTGCCAGCAGCCAAGATACTACTAGCGGGGTAAACACCGGGGAGCTGTTTTTT.